These T cell receptor beta chains were read from a single sample in a study of blood T cell repertoires in COVID-19. Assay: immunoSEQ multiplex PCR; the TCRdb copy retains only in-frame clones and omits some. The repertoire includes 200,000 to 250,000 clones, 81% of them detected once, and 8% to 9.5% sits in the top ten. The sequencing sample was made of PBMCs or T cells enriched from blood (not recorded which). These TCRs come from a woman aged 45-65 years with acute COVID-19. Each CDR3 is given with its conserved first and last residue. D genes are given only for firm matches. Only part of the rows carry a size: once, few, many, or a class if the clone is expanded.

-	TRBV5-1	-	TRBJ1-3	TGCGCCAGCAGCTTTGCGGCGGGCTCTGGAAACACCATATATTTT	CASSFAAGSGNTIYF
-	TRBV5-5	-	TRBJ1-1	TGTGCCAGCAGCTTGGCATGGCAGTATCCCACTGAAGCTTTCTTT	CASSLAWQYPTEAFF
-	TRBV7-9	-	TRBJ1-2	TGTGCCAGTCACCAGTGGCAGGGAAATGGCTACACCTTC	CASHQWQGNGYTF
-	TRBV19	-	TRBJ2-7	TGTGCCAGTAGTTCTTCAGGGGTGTTGGCTTACGAGCAGTACTTC	CASSSSGVLAYEQYF
TRBD2	TRBV10-3	once	TRBJ2-1	TGTGCCATCAGTGTTGGACTAAGCGGGGGGGATAATGAGCAGTTCTTC	CAISVGLSGGDNEQFF
-	TRBV28	-	TRBJ2-5	TGTGCCAGCCGGGACTCCAATCAAGAGACCCAGTACTTC	CASRDSNQETQYF
TRBD1	TRBV11-2	-	TRBJ2-7	TGTGCCAGCAGTTCTTTGACAGGGGGCGTCTACGAGCAGTACTTC	CASSSLTGGVYEQYF
TRBD1	TRBV6-5	-	TRBJ1-5	TGTGCCAGCACAAACAGGGGTGTCAATCAGCCCCAGCATTTT	CASTNRGVNQPQHF
-	TRBV18	-	TRBJ1-1	TGTGCCAGCTCACCACAGGCAGGCGTCACTGAAGCTTTCTTT	CASSPQAGVTEAFF
-	TRBV28	many	TRBJ1-4	TGTGCCAGCAGCCCCGTCGGACACCCAACTAATGAAAAACTGTTTTTT	CASSPVGHPTNEKLFF